One and the same sample provided the 21 T cell receptor beta chains below, sequenced in a study of blood T cell repertoires in COVID-19. Sequencing used immunoSEQ multiplex PCR; TCRdb keeps in-frame clones, though not all of them. The data contain tens of thousands of clones, approximately 87% of them singletons. The sample comprised peripheral blood. The receptor source for this set is a woman older than 75 with acute or convalescent COVID-19.

The chain has TRBV11-2 and TRBJ2-3; weak D call: TRBD2 (5 bases). The CDR3 length is 16 residues. Per germline, CDR1 SGHAT and CDR2 FQNNGV. The V and J ends lost 2 bases and 3 bases respectively, with 15 bases between them. CDR3 coding DNA: TGTGCCAGCAGCTTACTAACGGGATCAGGTACAGATACGCAGTATTTT. Its translation is CASSLLTGSGTDTQYF. The variable domain in full, completed from reference TRBV11-2 and TRBJ2-3, reads EAGVAQSPRYKIIEKRQSVAFWCNPISGHATLYWYQQILGQGPKLLIQFQNNGVVDDSQLPKDRFSAERLKGVDSTLKIQPAKLEDSAVYLCASSLLTGSGTDTQYFGPGTRLTVL.

V is TRBV5-1 and J is TRBJ2-3; D gene ambiguous. Trimming took 5 bases from V and 2 from J, leaving 18 bases between them. This CDR3 contains 16 residues. CDR1 is SGHRS and CDR2 is YFSETQ in the germline V gene. CDR3 region: CASSSEPSPPTDTQYF. CDR3 nucleotide sequence: TGCGCCAGCAGTTCTGAGCCCTCTCCCCCCACAGATACGCAGTATTTT.

The rearrangement links TRBV6-2 or TRBV6-3 to TRBJ1-2, with 7 bases fitting TRBD1. Trimming removed 4 bases from V and 8 bases from J; junction bases left unmatched: 4. The CDR3 has 12 amino acids. The germline CDR1 and CDR2 sequences are MNHEY and SVGEGT. The CDR3 region has the DNA TGTGCCAGCAGTTCGACAGGGCTAGGCTACACCTTC. Its protein product is CASSSTGLGYTF.

J is TRBJ2-2 and V is TRBV3-1 (or the pseudogene TRBV3-2), with 11 bases aligning to TRBD2. The CDR3 runs 17 residues. Germline CDR1 reads LGHDT; CDR2 reads YNNKEL (reference sequence). The V and J ends lost 4 bases and 3 bases, in that order; junction bases with no gene match: 7. This CDR3 reads CASSPERTSGHTGELFF. The DNA for the CDR3 is TGTGCCAGCAGCCCTGAACGGACTAGCGGGCACACCGGGGAGCTGTTTTTT.

The CDR3 loop is CATSRTGTNNSPLHF. CDR3 nucleotides: TGTGCCACCAGCAGAACCGGGACTAATAATTCACCCCTCCACTTT. The chain carries TRBV15 and TRBJ1-6, with D possibly TRBD1 on 5 matching bases. Germline-derived CDR1 and CDR2 are LNHNV and YYDKDF (reference sequence). The CDR3 extends over 15 amino acids. V lost 2 bases and J lost 5, with 10 bases in between.

The chain employs TRBV5-1 and TRBJ2-1, with a tentative D call TRBD1 (5 bases). V was clipped by 4 bases and J by 15 bases, with 20 bases between them. The CDR3 contains 13 residues. Germline-derived CDR1 and CDR2 are SGHRS and YFSETQ. CDR3 sequence reads: CASSKLPGQPAFF. CDR3 sequence (DNA): TGCGCCAGCAGCAAACTTCCAGGACAACCAGCGTTCTTC.

The CDR3 loop is CASSARVGTEAFF. The DNA for the CDR3 is TGTGCCAGCAGCGCCAGGGTAGGGACTGAAGCTTTCTTT. V and J are TRBV9 and TRBJ1-1; TRBD1 might be the D (5 bases). Trimming shortened V by 3 bases and J by 5 bases, and 11 bases separated the two germline ends. Germline-derived CDR1 and CDR2 are SGDLS and YYNGEE. The CDR3 contains 13 residues.

This chain connects TRBV2 to TRBJ2-5; 8 nucleotides match TRBD1. V shed 10 bases, J shed 5 bases, and the junction held 9 bases outside the gene matches. Per germline, CDR1 SNHLY and CDR2 FYNNEI. This CDR3 region has 13 residues. The CDR3 sequence: CATTNDRGETQYF. The CDR3 coding sequence is TGTGCCACCACCAACGACAGGGGTGAGACCCAGTACTTC.

The chain uses TRBV6-5 and TRBJ1-5, with a weak D call TRBD1 (5 bases). V lost 2 bases and J lost 4, with 9 bases in between. The CDR3 runs to 14 residues. The germline gives CDR1 MNHEY, CDR2 SVGAGI. The CDR3 nucleotides are TGTGCCAGCAGTTACGTGGCAGGGAATCAGCCCCAGCATTTT. It is translated as CASSYVAGNQPQHF.

The chain combines TRBV27 with TRBJ2-1; no reliable D call. This CDR3 spans 14 amino acids. CDR1 and CDR2 from the germline V gene are MNHEY and SMNVEV (reference sequence). V was trimmed by 3 bases and J by 3 bases, leaving 9 bases between them. The CDR3, as DNA: TGTGCCAGCAGTTTGCTCCCCGGCTACAATGAGCAGTTCTTC. As protein: CASSLLPGYNEQFF.

In its sample, this clone was seen once. The rearrangement joins TRBV11-1 to TRBJ1-2; a possible D gene is TRBD1 (5 bases). CDR1 SGHAT and CDR2 FQDESV come from the germline V gene (reference sequence). The V gene lost 3 bases and the J gene lost 4 bases, with 12 bases spanning the gap. The CDR3 loop spans 14 amino acids. The CDR3 coding sequence is TGTGCCAGCAGCTTGCGGGATGGGGGCTATGGCTACACCTTC. Translated, it gives CASSLRDGGYGYTF.

With regard to this clone: Its ends do not fully match the called genes, so a read error is possible. The J gene is TRBJ1-2, the V gene TRBV10-3; no firm D call. Germline assignment: CDR1 ENHRY and CDR2 SYGVKD. There are 12 residues in the CDR3. The CDR3 bases are TGTGCCATCAGTACCGGAGCAGAAGCCTTCTTCTTC. It specifies CAISTGAEAFFF.

CDR3 loop: CASSPRAGMNTEAFF. The DNA of the CDR3 is TGTGCCAGCAGCCCGCGGGCGGGGATGAACACTGAAGCTTTCTTT. The genes are TRBV6-5 and TRBJ1-1; D not resolved. CDR1 and CDR2 (germline): MNHEY, SVGAGI. CDR3 length: 15 residues. The V end lost 6 bases, the J end lost 0 bases, and 14 bases lay between the germline ends.

This rearrangement joins TRBV30 to TRBJ2-3; 9 nucleotides agree with TRBD2. J was trimmed by 6 bases and V by 2 bases; bases with no gene match: 12. The CDR3 contains 16 residues. Germline V CDR1 and CDR2: GTSNPN, SVGIG (reference sequence). The CDR3 bases are TGTGCCTGGAGTCCCAAGGGGCTAGCGGGAAGCGATACGCAGTATTTT. Amino acid sequence: CAWSPKGLAGSDTQYF.

The chain employs TRBV7-6 and TRBJ1-1; the match to TRBD1 covers 7 bases. V shed 6 bases, J shed 2 bases, and the junction held 15 bases outside the gene matches. This CDR3 region has 17 residues. The germline CDR1 and CDR2 sequences are SGHVS and FNYEAQ. The CDR3 here is CASRERTGVPKNTEAFF. CDR3 in DNA: TGTGCCAGCAGAGAAAGAACAGGGGTGCCGAAAAACACTGAAGCTTTCTTT.

V usage is TRBV3-1 (or the pseudogene TRBV3-2) and J usage is TRBJ1-1; TRBD1 matches 7 bases. This CDR3 spans 18 amino acids. CDR1 LGHDT and CDR2 YNNKEL come from the germline V gene (reference sequence). Trimming took 1 base from V and 5 from J; bases not matched to a gene: 16. The CDR3 sequence is CASSQVAFAGPGGTEAFF. The CDR3 nucleotides read TGTGCCAGCAGCCAAGTGGCTTTTGCAGGGCCAGGGGGGACTGAAGCTTTCTTT.

This clone was observed a few times. The chain has TRBV5-1 and TRBJ1-5, with D maybe TRBD1 (5 bases). CDR1 is SGHRS, CDR2 YFSETQ, per germline. The length of the CDR3 is 15 residues. Trimming took off 4 bases at V and 1 base at J, with 12 bases between the two ends. The CDR3 nucleotides are TGCGCCAGCAGCGAGGGCGGGGGAAGCAATCAGCCCCAGCATTTT. It specifies CASSEGGGSNQPQHF.

The V and J genes are TRBV5-1 and TRBJ1-4; D may be TRBD1 (5 bases). Trimming stripped 4 bases from V and 7 bases from J, with 20 bases between. Looked up from germline, CDR1 is SGHRS and CDR2 is YFSETQ. This CDR3 comprises 16 residues. CDR3 protein: CASSSESMGGSEKLFF. In DNA, the CDR3 is TGCGCCAGCAGCAGCGAAAGTATGGGGGGGAGTGAAAAACTGTTTTTT.

The rearrangement joins TRBV6-5 to TRBJ1-1; the D gene is possibly TRBD1 (6 bases). Trimming took 6 bases from V and 1 from J, leaving 12 bases between them. The germline V gene encodes CDR1 MNHEY and CDR2 SVGAGI. The CDR3 is made up of 14 amino acids. CDR3 coding DNA: TGTGCCAGCAGCAGGGGCCGGACGAACACTGAAGCTTTCTTT. Translated: CASSRGRTNTEAFF.

V usage is TRBV7-9 and J usage is TRBJ2-7; D gene uncertain. Between the trimmed V and J ends, which lost 2 bases and 4 bases, there was a span of 6 bases. Germline loops: CDR1 SEHNR, CDR2 FQNEAQ (reference sequence). This CDR3 has 12 amino acids. CDR3: CASSLHGYEQYF. CDR3 sequence (DNA): TGTGCCAGCAGCTTACACGGGTACGAGCAGTACTTC.

The chain employs TRBV20-1 and TRBJ2-1; no clear D. CDR3 size: 10 residues. The V gene lost 5 bases and the J gene lost 5 bases, with 4 bases spanning the gap. Germline CDR1 is DFQATT and CDR2 is SNEGSKA (reference sequence). CDR3 nucleotide sequence: TGCAGTGCTTACAACAATGAGCAGTTCTTC. Its translation is CSAYNNEQFF.